A single sample is the source of the 9 T cell receptor beta chains below, sequenced in a study of graft-versus-host responses after intestinal transplantation. These receptors' targets are unknown. Sequencing used immunoSEQ multiplex PCR; TCRdb keeps in-frame clones, though not all of them. The data contain some 110,000 clones, 90% of them singletons. The starting material was unstimulated CD4+ T cells sorted from spleen or lymph node cells, obtained before intestinal transplant. Receptors originate from a human donor who received an intestinal transplant.

The chain links TRBV6-5 to TRBJ1-2; 8 bases are a match to TRBD1. V lost 2 bases, J lost 8 bases, and 7 bases stayed unmatched. There are 14 residues in the CDR3. The germline gives CDR1 MNHEY, CDR2 SVGAGI. In nucleotides, the CDR3 is TGTGCCAGCAGTTACATCGCGGCAGGGGGCGGCTACACCTTC. It codes for CASSYIAAGGGYTF.

The J gene is TRBJ1-2, the V gene TRBV7-9, with D hard to call. CDR3 length: 12 residues. Germline CDR1 SEHNR, CDR2 FQNEAQ (reference sequence). V was pared by 1 base and J by 6 bases, with 6 bases between. CDR3 nucleotide sequence: TGTGCCAGCAGCTTAGACGGTCATGGCTACACCTTC. This translates into CASSLDGHGYTF.

This chain joins TRBV7-2 and TRBJ2-1, with 15 bases that match TRBD2. The V segment lost 5 bases and the J segment 9 bases; nucleotides outside the gene matches: 5. Germline V gives CDR1 SGHTA, CDR2 FQGNSA. The length of the CDR3 is 15 residues. CDR3 protein: CASSPRTSGGGEQFF. The CDR3 bases are TGTGCCAGCAGCCCACGGACTAGCGGGGGGGGTGAGCAGTTCTTC.

This sequence joins TRBV19 and TRBJ1-2; 8 positions agree with TRBD1. The CDR3 extends over 13 amino acids. The germline V gene encodes CDR1 LNHDA and CDR2 SQIVND (reference sequence). J lost 5 bases, V lost 3 bases, and 2 bases had no gene match. CDR3 amino acids: CASSIRGPYGYTF. The CDR3 bases are TGTGCCAGTAGTATCAGGGGGCCTTATGGCTACACCTTC.

The rearrangement uses TRBV18 and TRBJ1-2, with D unresolved. The germline V and J ends were trimmed by 1 base and 5 bases, with 17 bases remaining between them. The CDR3 runs 16 residues. Germline lookup yields CDR1 KGHSH and CDR2 LQKENI. The CDR3 coding sequence is TGTGCCAGCTCACCACTCCCGGGAGCTGACCAGTATGGCTACACCTTC. It specifies CASSPLPGADQYGYTF.

The chain links TRBV30 to TRBJ1-2; the D gene is possibly TRBD1 (5 bases). Trimming removed 6 bases from V and 3 bases from J, with 11 bases in between. Germline values: CDR1 GTSNPN, CDR2 SVGIG (reference sequence). This CDR3 region has 12 residues. In nucleotides, the CDR3 is TGTGCCTGTAGTAGGGGTGACTATGGCTACACCTTC. Translated: CACSRGDYGYTF. Supplemented by reference TRBV30 and TRBJ1-2, the full variable domain reads SQTIHQWPATLVQPVGSPLSLECTVEGTSNPNLYWYRQAAGRGLQLLFYSVGIGQISSEVPQNLSASRPQDRQFILSSKKLLLSDSGFYLCACSRGDYGYTFGSGTRLTVV.

The gene calls are TRBV19 and TRBJ1-1; a possible D gene is TRBD1 (5 bases). Germline CDR1 reads LNHDA; CDR2 reads SQIVND (reference sequence). V was clipped by 3 bases and J by 4 bases, with 9 bases between them. The CDR3 length is 13 residues. CDR3 amino acids: CASSMGLLTEAFF. CDR3 in DNA: TGTGCCAGTAGTATGGGGCTTCTCACTGAAGCTTTCTTT.

The chain has TRBV27 and TRBJ2-2; 9 nucleotides match TRBD1. CDR1 and CDR2 from the germline V gene are MNHEY and SMNVEV (reference sequence). The CDR3 totals 15 residues. V shed 5 bases and J 8 bases; nucleotides not matched to a gene: 9. The CDR3 region is CASSLGTGWPGELFF. CDR3 DNA: TGTGCCAGCAGTCTCGGGACAGGGTGGCCGGGGGAGCTGTTTTTT.

V is TRBV5-1 and J is TRBJ2-1; 7 positions agree with TRBD1. The CDR3 extends over 15 amino acids. Germline trimming cut 4 bases from V and 2 bases from J; bases unmatched to any gene: 6. Germline loops: CDR1 SGHRS, CDR2 YFSETQ. This chain's CDR3 is CASSTGTAAYNEQFF. Here the CDR3 DNA reads TGCGCCAGCAGCACCGGGACAGCCGCCTACAATGAGCAGTTCTTC.